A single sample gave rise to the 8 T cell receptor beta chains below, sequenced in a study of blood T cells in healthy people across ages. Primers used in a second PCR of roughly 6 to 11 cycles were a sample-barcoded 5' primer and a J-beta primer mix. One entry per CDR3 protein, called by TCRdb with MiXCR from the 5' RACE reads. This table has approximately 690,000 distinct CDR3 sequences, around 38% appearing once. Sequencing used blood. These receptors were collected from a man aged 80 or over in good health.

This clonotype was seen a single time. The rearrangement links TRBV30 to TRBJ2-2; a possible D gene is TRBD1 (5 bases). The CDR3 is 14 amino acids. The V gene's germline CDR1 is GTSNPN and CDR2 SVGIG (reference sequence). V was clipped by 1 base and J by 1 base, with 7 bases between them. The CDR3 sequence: CAWSARGNTGELFF. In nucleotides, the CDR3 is TGTGCCTGGAGTGCAAGGGGGAACACCGGGGAGCTGTTTTTT.

CDR3 DNA: TGTGCCAGCAGCCATAGGAGGACAGGGGTCGATGAGCAGTTCTTC. Translation gives CASSHRRTGVDEQFF. The chain couples TRBV5-4 to TRBJ2-1; 9 positions match TRBD1. Germline V gene lookup returns CDR1 SGHNT and CDR2 YYREEE (reference sequence). Losses at the gene ends were 4 bases for V and 8 bases for J; bases not matched to a gene: 10. This CDR3 has 15 residues.

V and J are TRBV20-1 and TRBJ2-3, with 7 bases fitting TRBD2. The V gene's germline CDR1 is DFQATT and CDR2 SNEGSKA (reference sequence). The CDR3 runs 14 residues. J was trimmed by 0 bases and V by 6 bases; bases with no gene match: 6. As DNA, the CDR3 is TGCAGTGCCATCCCTAGCGGTAGCACAGATACGCAGTATTTT. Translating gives CSAIPSGSTDTQYF.

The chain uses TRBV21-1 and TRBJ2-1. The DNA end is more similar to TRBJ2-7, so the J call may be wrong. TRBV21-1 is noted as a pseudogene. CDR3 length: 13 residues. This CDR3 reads CASNREVDNEQYF. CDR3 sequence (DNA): TGTGCCAGCAATCGAGAAGTGGACAATGAGCAGTACTTC.

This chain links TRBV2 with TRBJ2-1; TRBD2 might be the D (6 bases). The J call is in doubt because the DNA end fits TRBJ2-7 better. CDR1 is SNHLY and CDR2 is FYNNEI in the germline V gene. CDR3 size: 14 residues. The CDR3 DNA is TGTGCCAGCGGGAGGATGGTGACCAACAATGAGCAGTACTTC. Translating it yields CASGRMVTNNEQYF.

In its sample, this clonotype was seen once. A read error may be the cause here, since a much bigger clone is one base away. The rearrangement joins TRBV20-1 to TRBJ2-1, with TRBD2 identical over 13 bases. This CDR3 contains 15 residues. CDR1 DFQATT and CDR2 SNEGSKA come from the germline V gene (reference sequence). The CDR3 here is CSARTSGGFSDERFF. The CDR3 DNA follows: TGCAGTGCCCGGACTAGCGGGGGATTTAGCGATGAGCGGTTCTTC.

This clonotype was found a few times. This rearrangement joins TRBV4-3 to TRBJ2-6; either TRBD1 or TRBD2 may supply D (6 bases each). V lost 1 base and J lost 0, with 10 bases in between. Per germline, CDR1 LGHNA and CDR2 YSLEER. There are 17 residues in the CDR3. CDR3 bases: TGCGCCAGCAGCCAAGGGGGGGCGGCCTCTGGGGCCAACGTCCTGACTTTC. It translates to CASSQGGAASGANVLTF.

The CDR3 region has the DNA TGTGCCAGCAGTTACTCACGGCAGCGCTTCCTCCCCTACGAGCAGTACTTC. This encodes CASSYSRQRFLPYEQYF. This rearrangement joins TRBV6-5 to TRBJ2-7; D remains ambiguous. The V gene lost 0 bases and the J gene lost 2 bases, with 17 bases spanning the gap. This CDR3 comprises 17 residues. Germline values: CDR1 MNHEY, CDR2 SVGAGI.